This T cell receptor (beta chain) is from a study of T cell responses to AZD1222 COVID-19 vaccine (dated by TCRdb to the early 2020s). Study-level background: AZD1222 recipients given second doses at about 4 weeks or at about 12 weeks were pooled, since spike-specific TCR depth and breadth were not found to differ between the two schedules. Trial participants were enrolled by age into subgroups of 18-55, 56-69 and 70-plus years, and around 150, 28 and 57 TCR-sequenced participants, respectively, were included in these subgroups. A total of over 230 trial participants underwent TCR sequencing, of whom 207 received two doses of AZD1222 and about 25 received two doses of the MenACWY control vaccine.

From its cysteine to its phenylalanine, the CDR3 spans 12 amino acids. Solely the CDR3 DNA is kept, with 36 bases framed from the first base. The junction carries 11 bases between V and J, which are trimmed by 3 bases and 5 bases respectively. For CDR1 and CDR2, the germline V gene (reference sequence) lists DFQATT and SNEGSKA. Turning to this clone: This receptor's antigen is unknown. Base qualities are not provided; no much larger clone lies one nucleotide away.

In the paper's terms, the time point label means: baseline before first vaccination. Samples from vaccinated people were obtained from the UK trials COV001 and COV002, which included a single-blind randomized controlled phase 2/3 trial of AZD1222 (ChAdOx1 nCoV-19) in healthy adults. For TCRbeta chain sequencing, PBMC samples were collected from trial participants at day 0 and at day 28 after the second dose. The CDR3 regions of human TCRbeta chains were analyzed by immunosequencing. For the original study's pipeline: Repertoire TCRs were matched against a reference library of SARS-CoV-2-specific TCRs generated with the MIRA antigen-specificity platform. Breadth meant the fraction of unique TCRs that were SARS-CoV-2-associated, whereas depth meant the fraction of total T cells that were SARS-CoV-2-associated. Using the MIRA data, each spike-specific TCR was assigned both to the spike region to which the TCR was reactive and to a CD4 or CD8 class. Log10-transformed breadth and depth values were compared by one-way ANOVA with Sidak's multiple comparisons tests. TCRdb re-hosts the immuneACCESS table, in-frame sequences only. Its copies lack some clones; in the studies checked, an unresolved V gene accounts for under half of them, and the cause for the rest is not known. That table supplies the V and J calls and clone size; D and trimming were determined from the DNA. For this sample the table gives 120,000 to 150,000 clones, of which 75% to 95% were detected only once. The leading ten clones occupy roughly 3.1% of the sample.

On the study overall, not on this receptor specifically: Participants were mostly white British and included more females than males, and it was suggested by the authors that clonal diversity may have been underestimated. Epitopes outside the regions mutated in the B.1.351 and B.1.1.7 variants were reportedly recognized by nearly half of the unique spike-specific TCRs. Only five or six AZD1222 recipients were SARS-CoV-2 seropositive at baseline, limiting conclusions about previously exposed vaccinees. After two AZD1222 doses, both the breadth and the depth of spike-specific TCRs were significantly higher than at day 0 and than in MenACWY recipients. Because no day 14 peak-response samples were available, repertoires were characterized only after the peak T cell response. In the small 56-69-year group, the increase in depth fell short of significance, most likely because of low power. The vaccine-associated CD4 TCRs covered the entire spike protein, and the dominant responses fell in regions 160-218 and 743-854.

The sequence was obtained from an adult in good health. The rearranged chain carries TRBV20-1 and TRBJ2-7, with the D gene uncertain. Source: peripheral blood, taken on day 0 of AZD1222 vaccination. CDR3 protein: CSASERAHEQYF. The DNA is TGCAGTGCTAGTGAAAGGGCCCACGAGCAGTACTTC.